This T cell receptor (beta chain) was sequenced for a study of Ad26.COV2.S vaccination and SARS-CoV-2 variants. Study details: Dosing was one shot or two shots 56 days apart.

This sample's treatment: around 19 received Ad26.COV2.S at low or high dose, single or two shots; several received placebo; per-sample allocation not given. Each sample was drawn 63 days after the first injection (of vaccine or placebo). V lost 5 bases and J lost 1; bases outside the gene matches: 7. From germline, CDR1 is MNHEY and CDR2 SMNVEV (reference sequence). The CDR3 has 17 residues. Study results and limitations: Comparable non-spike TCR breadth was observed in vaccine and placebo recipients. After vaccination, reports described spike-specific CD8+ and CD4+ T cell responses as showing substantial breadth.

Comments on this clone: Its antigen is undetermined.

Sequencing used immunoSEQ multiplex PCR; TCRdb keeps in-frame clones, though not all of them. The sample includes about 440,000 clones, 90% of them seen just once. The chain recombines TRBV27 with TRBJ2-6; 8 bases agree with TRBD2. The sample here was peripheral blood, taken in a trial of Ad26.COV2.S vaccine versus placebo. This TCR was sampled from a person aged 18 to 59 who received the Ad26.COV2.S COVID-19 vaccine or a placebo. Written as DNA, the CDR3 is TGTGCCAGCAGTCCAAAGACTAGCGCGTCTGGGGCCAACGTCCTGACTTTC. It translates to CASSPKTSASGANVLTF. Looking up the rest from reference TRBV27 and TRBJ2-6 gives the full variable domain: EAQVTQNPRYLITVTGKKLTVTCSQNMNHEYMSWYRQDPGLGLRQIYYSMNVEVTDKGDVPEGYKVSRKEKRNFPLILESPSPNQTSLYFCASSPKTSASGANVLTFGAGSRLTVL.